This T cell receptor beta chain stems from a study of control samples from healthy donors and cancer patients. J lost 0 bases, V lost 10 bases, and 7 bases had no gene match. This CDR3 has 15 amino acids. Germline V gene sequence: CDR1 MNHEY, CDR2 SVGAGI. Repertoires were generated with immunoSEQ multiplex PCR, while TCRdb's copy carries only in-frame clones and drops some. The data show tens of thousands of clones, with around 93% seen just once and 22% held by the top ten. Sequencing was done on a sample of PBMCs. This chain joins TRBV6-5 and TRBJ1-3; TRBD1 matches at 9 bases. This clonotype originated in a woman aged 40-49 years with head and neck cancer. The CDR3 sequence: CATWTGAPSGNTIYF. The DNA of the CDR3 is TGTGCCACCTGGACAGGGGCCCCCTCTGGAAACACCATATATTTT.